This TCR beta chain was observed in a study of blood T cell repertoires in COVID-19. As originally analysed: For nucleated cells, counts were estimated from reference gene primer amplification. Only in-frame clones appear in the TCRdb table, and some are missing; sequencing was by immunoSEQ multiplex PCR. V, J and clone size are those of that table, while D and trimming were read from the DNA. The sample records some 190,000 clones, roughly 80% being singletons. Germline-derived CDR1 and CDR2 are SNHLY and FYNNEI. The CDR3 is 14 residues long. Trimming took off 3 bases at V and 6 bases at J, with 12 bases between the two ends. Before being deemed recovered, Cohort 3 donors had two negative PCRs, clearance, or symptom resolution.

V usage is TRBV2 and J usage is TRBJ1-5; D perhaps matches TRBD1 (6 bases). The source material was PBMCs or T cells enriched from blood (not recorded which). The TCR was taken from a woman in her 30s who had recovered from COVID-19. CDR3 coding DNA: TGTGCCAGCAGTGATACAGGGACGAGTCAGCCCCAGCATTTT. It yields the protein CASSDTGTSQPQHF.